The T cell receptor beta chain under discussion was sequenced for a study of Ad26.COV2.S vaccination and SARS-CoV-2 variants. Across the whole study: Once, or twice with 56 days between doses, Ad26.COV2.S was given intramuscularly. Points from the study as a whole: Non-spike TCR breadth showed similarity between vaccine and placebo recipients. Reports say spike-specific CD8+ and CD4+ T cell responses covered substantial breadth after vaccination. Greater spike-specific TCR breadth was seen in vaccine recipients than in placebo recipients.

CDR1 is SGHDN and CDR2 is FVKESK in the germline V gene. V lost 1 base and J lost 7, with 10 bases in between. The CDR3 runs to 13 residues. About this clone: Its antigen remains unidentified.

The method was immunoSEQ multiplex PCR; TCRdb's version includes in-frame clones alone and lacks a portion of them. The sample includes 380,000 or so clones, about four fifths of them seen just once. Treatment defined: around 19 received Ad26.COV2.S at low or high dose, single or two shots; about 5 received placebo; per-sample allocation not given. Day 63 after the first injection of vaccine or placebo was the sampling time. This chain joins TRBV14 and TRBJ1-2; D is undetermined. This sequence was found in a person between 18 and 65 years old who received the Ad26.COV2.S COVID-19 vaccine or a placebo. The sequences come from peripheral blood, collected in a trial of Ad26.COV2.S vaccine versus placebo. The CDR3 sequence: CASSQGVKGGYTF. As DNA, the CDR3 is TGTGCCAGCAGCCAAGGTGTCAAGGGTGGCTACACCTTC.